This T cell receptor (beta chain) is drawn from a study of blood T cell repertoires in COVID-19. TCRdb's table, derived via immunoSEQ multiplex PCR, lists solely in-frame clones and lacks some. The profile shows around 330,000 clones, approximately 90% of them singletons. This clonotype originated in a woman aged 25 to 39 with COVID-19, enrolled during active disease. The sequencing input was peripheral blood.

CDR3 sequence: CASSLPGVNYGYTF. The CDR3 bases are TGTGCCAGCAGCTTGCCGGGGGTTAACTATGGCTACACCTTC. This chain uses TRBV5-4 with TRBJ1-2; perhaps TRBD1 as D (5 bases). V was pared by 1 base and J by 1 base, with 8 bases between. CDR3 length: 14 amino acids. Germline V gives CDR1 SGHNT, CDR2 YYREEE (reference sequence).